Detailed here is one TCR beta chain. Its target is unknown. This sample stems from a study of OX40 agonist ivuxolimab in advanced cancers. Overall study findings and caveats: A proportion of nonresponders additionally exhibited low normalized T-cell clonal expansion.

Data came from immunoSEQ multiplex PCR; TCRdb stores just in-frame clones and leaves some out. The sample includes about 89,000 clones, about nine tenths of them seen just once. Trimming removed 5 bases from V and 7 bases from J; junction bases left unmatched: 13. CDR1 and CDR2 (germline): LNHDA, SQIVND (reference sequence). This CDR3 spans 16 amino acids. The J gene is TRBJ2-2, the V gene TRBV19, with 7 nucleotides matching TRBD2. The sequencing used CD4+ or CD8+ T cells sorted from blood, collected in a trial of the OX40 agonist ivuxolimab. The sequence derives from an adult with an advanced solid tumor such as melanoma, head and neck, liver or kidney cancer. The CDR3 DNA follows: TGTGCCAGTAGTGGGTTAGCGGGCGCTACCGTCGGGGAGCTGTTTTTT. It is translated as CASSGLAGATVGELFF.